The entry below gives a single T cell receptor beta chain sequence along with its context. These data are taken from a study of shared T cell receptors in the human thymus. Unmatched junction bases numbered 6, after V lost 5 bases and J lost 1 base. This CDR3 spans 15 amino acids. Germline CDR1 and CDR2: SEHNR and FQNEAQ (reference sequence). Repertoires were generated with immunoSEQ multiplex PCR, while TCRdb's copy carries only in-frame clones and drops some. Of 640,000 or so clones detected, around 87% appear once; the ten largest clones hold roughly 0.0089%. These data were likewise used in another study, on human thymus T cells. This second report adds: Resections were taken during corrective heart surgery, and the thymus tissue came from these. Thymic and blood repertoires appeared to show biased V and J gene usage.

This receptor was taken from a boy under three years old with a congenital heart defect. J is TRBJ1-1 and V is TRBV7-9, with 8 bases fitting TRBD1. Material: thymocytes. CDR3 sequence (DNA): TGTGCCAGCAGCGAAGCAGACAGGGGGAACACTGAAGCTTTCTTT. This sequence encodes CASSEADRGNTEAFF.